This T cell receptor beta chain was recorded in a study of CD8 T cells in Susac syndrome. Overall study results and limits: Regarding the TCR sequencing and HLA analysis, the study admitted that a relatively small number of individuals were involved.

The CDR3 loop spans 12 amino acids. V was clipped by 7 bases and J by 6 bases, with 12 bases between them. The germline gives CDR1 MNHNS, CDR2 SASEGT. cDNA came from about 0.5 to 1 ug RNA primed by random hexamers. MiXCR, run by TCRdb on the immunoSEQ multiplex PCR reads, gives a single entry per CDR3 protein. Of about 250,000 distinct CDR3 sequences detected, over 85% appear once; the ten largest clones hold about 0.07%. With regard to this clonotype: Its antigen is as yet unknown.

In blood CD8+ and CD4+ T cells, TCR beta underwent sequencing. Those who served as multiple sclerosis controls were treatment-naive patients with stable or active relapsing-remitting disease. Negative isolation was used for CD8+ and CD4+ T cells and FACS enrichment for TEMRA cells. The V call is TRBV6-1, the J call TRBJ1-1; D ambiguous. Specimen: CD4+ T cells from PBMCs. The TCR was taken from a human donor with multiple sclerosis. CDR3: CASTRLGAEAFF. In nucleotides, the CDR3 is TGTGCCAGCACCCGCCTTGGGGCTGAAGCTTTCTTT.